These 24 T cell receptor beta chains were sequenced from one sample in a study of blood T cell repertoires in COVID-19. The protocol was immunoSEQ multiplex PCR, while the TCRdb copy is restricted to in-frame clones and leaves out a portion. The sample consists of 95,000 to 110,000 clones, just under 85% of them appearing once. Sequenced material: peripheral blood. The origin of the receptors is a woman aged 80 or over with active or convalescent COVID-19.

The chain links TRBV2 to TRBJ2-3; possibly TRBD2 for D (6 bases). The CDR3 sequence is 14 residues long. CDR1 and CDR2 (germline): SNHLY, FYNNEI. The V gene lost 6 bases and the J gene lost 0 bases, with 10 bases spanning the gap. CDR3 sequence (DNA): TGTGCCAGCAGGACGGGGGAGAGCACAGATACGCAGTATTTT. Translated, it gives CASRTGESTDTQYF.

The gene calls are TRBV19 and TRBJ1-1; 8 positions agree with TRBD1. The CDR3 contains 14 residues. Germline CDR1 reads LNHDA; CDR2 reads SQIVND (reference sequence). J was trimmed by 1 base and V by 5 bases; bases with no gene match: 3. The CDR3 loop is CASSPGTGNTEAFF. CDR3 bases: TGTGCCAGTAGTCCCGGGACAGGGAACACTGAAGCTTTCTTT.

V is TRBV11-2 and J is TRBJ1-2, with D possibly matching TRBD1 (5 bases). The germline CDR1 and CDR2 sequences are SGHAT and FQNNGV. Trimming took off 0 bases at V and 4 bases at J, with 12 bases between the two ends. There are 15 residues in the CDR3. The CDR3 spells CASSLDGQGPYGYTF. The CDR3 nucleotides are TGTGCCAGCAGCTTAGATGGTCAGGGTCCCTATGGCTACACCTTC.

The chain joins TRBV6-5 to TRBJ2-1; D may be TRBD2 (6 bases). The V end lost 5 bases, the J end lost 3 bases, and 14 bases lay between the germline ends. This CDR3 contains 15 residues. Germline assignment: CDR1 MNHEY and CDR2 SVGAGI. CDR3 DNA: TGTGCCAGCAGTCATGGAATAGCGGACTACAATGAGCAGTTCTTC. It yields the protein CASSHGIADYNEQFF.

The V gene is TRBV21-1, the J gene TRBJ1-1. TRBV21-1 is given as a pseudogene. CDR3 length: 15 amino acids. Written as DNA, the CDR3 is TGTGCCAGCAGCAAATACGGGGGGATGAACACTGAAGCTTTCTTT. Translation: CASSKYGGMNTEAFF.

The rearrangement joins TRBV19 to TRBJ1-1, with TRBD1 matching 7 bases. V shed 11 bases and J 2 bases; nucleotides not matched to a gene: 17. CDR3 size: 16 residues. CDR1 is LNHDA, CDR2 SQIVND, per germline (reference sequence). CDR3 sequence (DNA): TGTGCCGCTAGCAGAGGACAGGAAATCTTTAACACTGAAGCTTTCTTT. It encodes CAASRGQEIFNTEAFF.

The rearrangement joins TRBV6-5 to TRBJ1-2, with a weak D call TRBD1 (5 bases). Germline V gene data show CDR1 as MNHEY and CDR2 as SVGAGI. The CDR3 totals 15 residues. Deletions cut 0 bases from V and 8 bases from J, with 16 bases between. CDR3 region: CASSYSWQGESGYTF. The CDR3, as DNA: TGTGCCAGCAGTTACTCGTGGCAGGGTGAGAGCGGCTACACCTTC.

This chain connects TRBV5-4 to TRBJ1-6, with D uncertain. In germline, CDR1 is SGHNT, CDR2 YYREEE (reference sequence). Trimming shortened V by 3 bases and J by 6 bases, and 13 bases separated the two germline ends. This CDR3 region has 15 residues. Written as DNA, the CDR3 is TGTGCCAGCAGCTCTGGGCAGCACATTAATTCACCCCTCCACTTT. This translates into CASSSGQHINSPLHF.

This clone was seen more than once but under ten times. V and J are TRBV24-1 and TRBJ1-3; no reliable D call. The CDR3 is 18 amino acids. Trimming removed 4 bases at V and 0 bases at J, with 18 bases between. CDR1 and CDR2 from the germline V gene are KGHDR and SFDVKD. DNA of the CDR3: TGTGCCACCAGTGACCGGGTCTCGAGGCAGAGCTCTGGAAACACCATATATTTT. It encodes CATSDRVSRQSSGNTIYF.

J is TRBJ1-1 and V is TRBV6-5, with D perhaps TRBD1 (5 bases). Deletions cut 6 bases from V and 6 bases from J, with 20 bases between. Germline lookup yields CDR1 MNHEY and CDR2 SVGAGI. The CDR3 is 15 amino acids. The CDR3: CASSSLSQGWPEAFF. CDR3 DNA: TGTGCCAGCAGCTCCCTATCCCAGGGATGGCCTGAAGCTTTCTTT.

J is TRBJ1-1 and V is TRBV5-5; D perhaps matches TRBD1 (5 bases). This CDR3 has 15 amino acids. CDR1 is SGHKS, CDR2 YYEKEE, per germline (reference sequence). V was cut by 0 bases and J by 1 base, with 10 bases left in between. CDR3 bases: TGTGCCAGCAGCTTGGGGGGACTGTCGAACACTGAAGCTTTCTTT. Translating it yields CASSLGGLSNTEAFF.

This chain uses TRBV28 with TRBJ1-2, with 7 bases that match TRBD1. CDR1 is MDHEN and CDR2 is SYDVKM in the germline V gene. V was pared by 8 bases and J by 7 bases, with 10 bases of the junction left unmatched. The CDR3 is 13 amino acids. In nucleotides, the CDR3 is TGTGCCAGCCTACCACAGGGGTCACGTGGCTACACCTTC. Translating gives CASLPQGSRGYTF.

The chain links TRBV7-8 to TRBJ2-7; 10 nucleotides line up with TRBD2. The V gene's germline CDR1 is SGHVS and CDR2 FQNEAQ. J lost 2 bases, V lost 5 bases, and 3 bases had no gene match. This CDR3 has 14 residues. In DNA, the CDR3 is TGTGCCAGCAGCCGAACTAGCGGGACCTACGAGCAGTACTTC. Translating it yields CASSRTSGTYEQYF. Drawing the rest from reference TRBV7-8 and TRBJ2-7, the complete variable domain is GAGVSQSPRYKVAKRGQDVALRCDPISGHVSLFWYQQALGQGPEFLTYFQNEAQLDKSGLPSDRFFAERPEGSVSTLKIQRTQQEDSAVYLCASSRTSGTYEQYFGPGTRLTVT.

The chain carries TRBV30 and TRBJ1-1; the match to TRBD1 covers 9 bases. CDR1 GTSNPN and CDR2 SVGIG come from the germline V gene (reference sequence). J lost 1 base, V lost 1 base, and 10 bases had no gene match. There are 17 residues in the CDR3. The CDR3 reads CAWSGYLGTGRNTEAFF. CDR3 nucleotide sequence: TGTGCCTGGAGTGGATACCTCGGGACAGGGAGGAACACTGAAGCTTTCTTT.

The V and J genes are TRBV19 and TRBJ1-2; D unresolved. CDR1 and CDR2 from the germline V gene are LNHDA and SQIVND (reference sequence). The CDR3 spans 13 residues. The V gene lost 3 bases and the J gene lost 3 bases, with 8 bases spanning the gap. The CDR3 reads CASSISVDYGYTF. The CDR3 region has the DNA TGTGCCAGTAGTATTAGTGTGGACTATGGCTACACCTTC.

Here the CDR3 reads CASNPAGNEQFF. The CDR3 coding sequence is TGTGCCAGCAATCCGGCGGGAAATGAGCAGTTCTTC. The chain employs TRBV6-5 and TRBJ2-1; D perhaps matches TRBD2 (6 bases). CDR3 size: 12 residues. V shed 7 bases and J shed 7 bases, with 11 bases lying between them. CDR1 MNHEY and CDR2 SVGAGI come from the germline V gene.

The V call is TRBV6-4, the J call TRBJ1-6; 8 bases are shared with TRBD1. The V and J ends lost 3 bases and 5 bases, in that order; junction bases with no gene match: 3. The germline CDR1 and CDR2 sequences are MRHNA and SNTAGT. The CDR3 loop spans 15 amino acids. The CDR3 loop reads CASSEQGANNSPLHF. CDR3 nucleotides: TGTGCCAGCAGTGAGCAGGGGGCGAATAATTCACCCCTCCACTTT.

The gene calls are TRBV4-1 and TRBJ1-5; D not certain. The CDR3 has 14 amino acids. Looked up from germline, CDR1 is MGHRA and CDR2 is YSYEKL. The ends were cut back, 1 base at V and 5 bases at J, with 9 bases in the middle. Written as DNA, the CDR3 is TGCGCCAGCAGCCAAGGACTCGTCGATCAGCCCCAGCATTTT. Protein product: CASSQGLVDQPQHF.

The V gene is TRBV28, the J gene TRBJ1-4, with TRBD1 identical over 8 bases. Trimming at V came to 7 bases and at J to 1 base, leaving 5 bases not matched to a gene. The CDR3 length is 15 residues. CDR1 is MDHEN and CDR2 is SYDVKM in the germline V gene. CDR3: CASTLTGGTNEKLFF. CDR3 DNA: TGTGCCAGCACACTCACAGGGGGAACTAATGAAAAACTGTTTTTT. The whole variable domain, remainder taken from reference TRBV28 and TRBJ1-4, is DVKVTQSSRYLVKRTGEKVFLECVQDMDHENMFWYRQDPGLGLRLIYFSYDVKMKEKGDIPEGYSVSREKKERFSLILESASTNQTSMYLCASTLTGGTNEKLFFGSGTQLSVL.

Here the CDR3 DNA reads TGTGCCAGCAGTTACTCGAGGAGATTGGATCCCCTCCACTTT. It yields the protein CASSYSRRLDPLHF. The rearrangement uses TRBV6-5 and TRBJ1-6, with D uncertain. V gave up 0 bases and J gave up 13 bases, with 13 bases separating them. The CDR3 contains 14 residues. The V gene's germline CDR1 is MNHEY and CDR2 SVGAGI.

This clone was seen only a few times. This sequence joins TRBV27 and TRBJ1-5; 8 bases are a match to TRBD1. The germline V gene encodes CDR1 MNHEY and CDR2 SMNVEV (reference sequence). This CDR3 contains 15 residues. Germline trimming cut 6 bases from V and 7 bases from J; bases unmatched to any gene: 11. The CDR3 DNA is TGTGCCAGCAGACCATTCGGACAGGGCGGCCAGCCCCAGCATTTT. It is translated as CASRPFGQGGQPQHF.

This clone was counted only a few times. This rearrangement joins TRBV5-4 to TRBJ2-3; 9 bases map to TRBD2. Germline lookup yields CDR1 SGHNT and CDR2 YYREEE (reference sequence). Losses at the gene ends were 1 base for V and 6 bases for J; bases not matched to a gene: 6. The CDR3 consists of 15 residues. CDR3 sequence reads: CASSLSLAGKDTQYF. The DNA for the CDR3 is TGTGCCAGCAGCTTGTCGCTAGCGGGGAAGGATACGCAGTATTTT.

The rearrangement links TRBV2 to TRBJ2-6; D not certain. Looked up from germline, CDR1 is SNHLY and CDR2 is FYNNEI. V was cut by 5 bases and J by 4 bases, with 9 bases left in between. The CDR3 contains 14 residues. The CDR3 DNA sequence: TGTGCCAGCAGTTCCGGTCTGGGGGCCAACGTCCTGACTTTC. Protein sequence: CASSSGLGANVLTF.

V gene TRBV6-1 combines with J gene TRBJ2-5; D is ambiguous. V was shortened by 2 bases and J by 4 bases, with 8 bases between the two germline ends. The CDR3 is made up of 13 amino acids. Germline assignment: CDR1 MNHNS and CDR2 SASEGT. CDR3 nucleotides: TGTGCCAGCAGTGAACGTGGAGTAGAGACCCAGTACTTC. Amino acid sequence: CASSERGVETQYF.